This T cell receptor (beta chain) was profiled in a study of OX40 agonist ivuxolimab in advanced cancers. Study-level information: A history of anti-PD-1, anti-PD-L1 or anti-CTLA-4 therapy was acceptable, and 40% to 45% had some. Partial responses were recorded for three patients, including one with hepatocellular carcinoma and two with cutaneous melanoma. Study-wide points: CD8+ T cells showed, on average, more clonal expansion than CD4+ cells.

In regard to this clone: Its specificity is unknown.

The V gene's germline CDR1 is SGDLS and CDR2 YYNGEE. The CDR3 covers 16 residues. Trimming pared 3 bases from V and 1 base from J, leaving 16 bases between. Method: immunoSEQ multiplex PCR; TCRdb's copy keeps in-frame clones and lacks some. The top ten clones hold around 8% of a sample with 65,000 to 85,000 clones, around 90% of them seen once. The sample was CD4+ or CD8+ T cells sorted from blood, taken in a trial of the OX40 agonist ivuxolimab. V is TRBV9 and J is TRBJ2-5, with D perhaps matching TRBD2 (6 bases). The receptor was derived from an adult with an advanced solid tumor such as melanoma, head and neck, liver or kidney cancer. CDR3 loop: CASSAQPGTLQETQYF. The CDR3 DNA reads as TGTGCCAGCAGCGCCCAACCCGGGACTCTCCAAGAGACCCAGTACTTC.